One and the same sample provided the 32 T cell receptor beta chains below, sequenced in a study of blood T cell repertoires in COVID-19. TCRdb's copy holds only in-frame clones and misses some; the assay was immunoSEQ multiplex PCR. The sample shows about 42,000 clones, about 82% of them seen only once. Source material: peripheral blood. The origin of the receptors is a man aged 70-80 years with acute or convalescent COVID-19.

The chain links TRBV28 to TRBJ2-7, with D hard to call. The germline CDR1 and CDR2 sequences are MDHEN and SYDVKM. This CDR3 has 14 residues. V was cut by 5 bases and J by 0 bases, with 11 bases left in between. In nucleotides, the CDR3 is TGTGCCAGCAGTCCCCACAGTAACTCCTACGAGCAGTACTTC. This gives the protein CASSPHSNSYEQYF.

This chain uses TRBV19 with TRBJ1-5; 7 bases fit TRBD1. CDR1 is LNHDA and CDR2 is SQIVND in the germline V gene (reference sequence). The length of the CDR3 is 13 residues. V lost 6 bases to trimming and J lost 5 bases; unmatched junction nucleotides: 4. Here the CDR3 DNA reads TGTGCCAGTAGGGGACAGAGGGATCAGCCCCAGCATTTT. It translates to CASRGQRDQPQHF.

This chain uses TRBV24-1 with TRBJ2-2; the D is unclear. CDR1 and CDR2 (germline): KGHDR, SFDVKD. V dropped 4 bases and J dropped 8 bases, with 10 bases sitting between them. The CDR3 runs 13 residues. The CDR3 region is CATSEGLPGELFF. CDR3 sequence (DNA): TGTGCCACCAGTGAGGGCTTACCGGGGGAGCTGTTTTTT.

This chain joins TRBV11-2 and TRBJ1-2, with 7 bases fitting TRBD1. The CDR3 is 16 residues long. In germline, CDR1 is SGHAT, CDR2 FQNNGV. J was trimmed by 8 bases and V by 5 bases; bases with no gene match: 17. In DNA, the CDR3 is TGTGCCAGCAGCCCATTTACAGGGGCGAGAGGGGACGGCTACACCTTC. It specifies CASSPFTGARGDGYTF.

In this sample, this clone turned up once. The V and J genes are TRBV9 and TRBJ2-1, with TRBD2 identical over 12 bases. CDR3 size: 16 residues. CDR1 is SGDLS, CDR2 YYNGEE, per germline. The V and J ends lost 0 bases and 7 bases, in that order; junction bases with no gene match: 5. The CDR3 loop is CASSVDRTSGTNEQFF. The CDR3 nucleotides are TGTGCCAGCAGCGTAGATCGGACTAGCGGGACTAATGAGCAGTTCTTC.

The chain combines TRBV4-3 with TRBJ2-5, with no clear D. Germline V gives CDR1 LGHNA, CDR2 YSLEER. Between the trimmed V and J ends, which lost 0 bases and 3 bases, there was a span of 11 bases. CDR3 length: 15 amino acids. CDR3 nucleotides: TGCGCCAGCAGCCAAGAAGGCACAGCAGAAGAGACCCAGTACTTC. Protein product: CASSQEGTAEETQYF.

The chain uses TRBV25-1 and TRBJ1-3; 7 nucleotides align to TRBD1. After removal of 6 bases from V and 2 bases from J, the junction contained 4 bases not matched to a gene. The germline V gene has CDR1 MGHDK and CDR2 SYGVNS. The CDR3 sequence is 14 residues long. The CDR3 spells CASRDTGAGNTIYF. The DNA for the CDR3 is TGTGCCAGCAGGGATACAGGGGCTGGAAACACCATATATTTT.

The rearrangement uses TRBV9 and TRBJ2-7, with 11 bases aligning to TRBD1. From germline, CDR1 is SGDLS and CDR2 YYNGEE. V lost 0 bases, J lost 5 bases, and 7 bases stayed unmatched. The CDR3 has 16 amino acids. DNA of the CDR3: TGTGCCAGCAGCGTAGTAGGGACAGGGGGAGGCCACGAGCAGTACTTC. Its protein product is CASSVVGTGGGHEQYF.

This clone is medium-sized within its sample. The CDR3 DNA reads as TGTGCCAGCAGCCGCACAGGGAACTATGGCTACACCTTC. Translation: CASSRTGNYGYTF. The chain combines TRBV5-4 with TRBJ1-2, with D perhaps matching TRBD1 (6 bases). With 4 bases removed from V and 2 bases from J, the gap between germline ends came to 9 bases. The CDR3 totals 13 residues. Germline V gene data show CDR1 as SGHNT and CDR2 as YYREEE (reference sequence).

The V call is TRBV19, the J call TRBJ1-1; unclear D gene. CDR3 length: 14 residues. The V gene's germline CDR1 is LNHDA and CDR2 SQIVND (reference sequence). V lost 3 bases and J 4 bases, leaving 12 bases between the germline ends. As DNA, the CDR3 is TGTGCCAGTAGTATTTCTGTCGGGGTCACTGAAGCTTTCTTT. The encoded protein is CASSISVGVTEAFF.

V is TRBV6-5 and J is TRBJ1-3; D is ambiguous. Germline-derived CDR1 and CDR2 are MNHEY and SVGAGI. This CDR3 comprises 14 residues. V lost 6 bases and J 0 bases, leaving 9 bases between the germline ends. CDR3: CASRADSSGNTIYF. The DNA of the CDR3 is TGTGCCAGCAGGGCAGATTCCTCTGGAAACACCATATATTTT.

The chain joins TRBV27 to TRBJ1-5; no reliable D call. This CDR3 is 13 amino acids long. V lost 3 bases and J lost 5, with 8 bases in between. Per germline, CDR1 MNHEY and CDR2 SMNVEV (reference sequence). The CDR3 DNA follows: TGTGCCAGCAGTTTTCGCGGATATCAGCCCCAGCATTTT. As protein: CASSFRGYQPQHF.

This clone was seen only once. V is TRBV19 and J is TRBJ1-5, with 8 bases that match TRBD1. Germline V gene data show CDR1 as LNHDA and CDR2 as SQIVND (reference sequence). Trimming cost V 6 bases and J 4 bases; bases outside gene matches: 5. The CDR3 has 14 amino acids. In nucleotides, the CDR3 is TGTGCCAGTAGCAAGGACAGGGCGAATCAGCCCCAGCATTTT. Encoded protein: CASSKDRANQPQHF. Drawing the rest from reference TRBV19 and TRBJ1-5, the complete variable domain is DGGITQSPKYLFRKEGQNVTLSCEQNLNHDAMYWYRQDPGQGLRLIYYSQIVNDFQKGDIAEGYSVSREKKESFPLTVTSAQKNPTAFYLCASSKDRANQPQHFGDGTRLSIL.

This clone was seen only a few times. This chain connects TRBV5-1 to TRBJ2-1, with D perhaps matching TRBD1 (5 bases). Germline assignment: CDR1 SGHRS and CDR2 YFSETQ. The length of the CDR3 is 15 residues. Trimming stripped 4 bases from V and 0 bases from J, with 11 bases between. The CDR3 is CASSLDSNSYNEQFF. The CDR3 nucleotides are TGCGCCAGCAGCCTCGACAGTAACTCCTACAATGAGCAGTTCTTC.

The chain's CDR3 is CAIASGQGAWGANVLTF. Written as DNA, the CDR3 is TGTGCCATTGCTTCGGGACAGGGGGCGTGGGGGGCCAACGTCCTGACTTTC. The rearrangement links TRBV2 to TRBJ2-6, with 12 bases matching TRBD1. CDR1 and CDR2 (germline): SNHLY, FYNNEI. This CDR3 spans 17 amino acids. J lost 4 bases, V lost 10 bases, and 11 bases had no gene match.

The chain combines TRBV7-8 with TRBJ2-2, with 10 nucleotides matching TRBD1. The CDR3 totals 15 residues. The J segment lost 7 bases and the V segment lost 3 bases, leaving 5 bases of the junction unmatched. Germline V gene lookup returns CDR1 SGHVS and CDR2 FQNEAQ. In DNA, the CDR3 is TGTGCCAGCAGCTTTGACAGGGGGCGGGTCGGGGAGCTGTTTTTT. Its translation: CASSFDRGRVGELFF.

This clone appeared once. This chain links TRBV9 with TRBJ1-1; the match to TRBD1 covers 9 bases. V dropped 4 bases and J dropped 4; count of bases not matched to a gene: 8. The CDR3 extends over 15 amino acids. The germline V gene has CDR1 SGDLS and CDR2 YYNGEE. The CDR3 DNA reads as TGTGCCAGCAGCCCATGGGGGACAGGGATCACTGAAGCTTTCTTT. Translated: CASSPWGTGITEAFF. Combining the CDR3 with reference TRBV9 and TRBJ1-1 gives the whole variable domain DSGVTQTPKHLITATGQRVTLRCSPRSGDLSVYWYQQSLDQGLQFLIQYYNGEERAKGNILERFSAQQFPDLHSELNLSSLELGDSALYFCASSPWGTGITEAFFGQGTRLTVV.

This chain links TRBV6-2 or TRBV6-3 with TRBJ2-1; possibly TRBD2 for D (6 bases). V was trimmed by 3 bases and J by 2 bases, leaving 20 bases between them. The CDR3 length is 18 residues. Germline V gene lookup returns CDR1 MNHEY and CDR2 SVGEGT. CDR3 bases: TGTGCCAGCAGTTATGGGGCCTTCGGGAGCGGACCCTACAATGAGCAGTTCTTC. Protein: CASSYGAFGSGPYNEQFF.

This rearrangement joins TRBV18 to TRBJ1-4, with 7 bases aligning to TRBD1. Germline CDR1 KGHSH, CDR2 LQKENI. V trimming: 5 bases; J trimming: 6 bases; junction bases outside the gene matches: 6. The CDR3 extends over 14 amino acids. CDR3 DNA sequence: TGTGCCAGCTCAAGTACAGGGGCTGATGAAAAACTGTTTTTT. Translation gives CASSSTGADEKLFF.

The rearrangement links TRBV27 to TRBJ2-7; D is ambiguous. CDR1 and CDR2 from the germline V gene are MNHEY and SMNVEV (reference sequence). V dropped 3 bases and J dropped 0 bases, with 3 bases sitting between them. CDR3 length: 12 residues. The CDR3: CASSFRSYEQYF. The CDR3 nucleotides are TGTGCCAGCAGTTTCCGCTCCTACGAGCAGTACTTC.

The chain has TRBV5-1 and TRBJ2-5; TRBD2 might be the D (7 bases). Trimming took 4 bases from V and 4 from J, leaving 20 bases between them. CDR1 and CDR2 from the germline V gene are SGHRS and YFSETQ. There are 16 residues in the CDR3. The CDR3 DNA is TGCGCCAGCAGCACCGGGTCTCGGGGGGCGAGAGAGACCCAGTACTTC. It is translated as CASSTGSRGARETQYF.

This sequence joins TRBV11-3 and TRBJ2-3; D remains ambiguous. Deletions cut 5 bases from V and 9 bases from J, with 12 bases between. Germline V CDR1 and CDR2: SGHNT, YENEEA. This CDR3 is built from 12 residues. In nucleotides, the CDR3 is TGTGCCAGCAGCCCAGGCTCTGACACGCAGTATTTT. As protein: CASSPGSDTQYF.

The chain recombines TRBV6-6 with TRBJ1-2; the D is unclear. CDR1 MNHNY and CDR2 SVGAGI come from the germline V gene (reference sequence). CDR3 length: 11 residues. V lost 6 bases and J lost 8, with 10 bases in between. The CDR3 DNA reads as TGTGCCAGCAGCCACAGTGTAGGCTACACCTTC. Its translation is CASSHSVGYTF.

The chain recombines TRBV4-3 with TRBJ1-6; a possible D gene is TRBD1 (5 bases). The CDR3 contains 16 residues. The V and J ends lost 0 bases and 10 bases respectively, with 16 bases between them. Germline CDR1 reads LGHNA; CDR2 reads YSLEER. The CDR3 coding sequence is TGCGCCAGCAGCCAAGATACGAGGCAGGGAAGATCACCCCTCCACTTT. Its protein product is CASSQDTRQGRSPLHF.

V gene TRBV6-5 combines with J gene TRBJ1-5; D is uncertain. Trimming left V 6 bases short and J 2 bases short, with 11 bases between. The CDR3 is made up of 14 amino acids. Per germline, CDR1 MNHEY and CDR2 SVGAGI. The DNA for the CDR3 is TGTGCCAGCAGCTTTGGGAGGGGCAATCAGCCCCAGCATTTT. Its translation: CASSFGRGNQPQHF.

This sequence joins TRBV18 and TRBJ1-2; a weak D match, TRBD1 (6 bases). Trimming removed 6 bases at V and 4 bases at J, with 18 bases between. The CDR3 has 15 amino acids. Germline lookup yields CDR1 KGHSH and CDR2 LQKENI. This CDR3 reads CASSLEGGRSYGYTF. In DNA, the CDR3 is TGTGCCAGCTCCTTAGAGGGGGGGCGAAGCTATGGCTACACCTTC.

This clone is medium-sized. The CDR3 sequence is CAIPQGDPGELFF. The CDR3 nucleotides read TGTGCCATCCCACAGGGGGATCCCGGGGAGCTGTTTTTT. V is TRBV6-6 and J is TRBJ2-2, with 8 bases identical to TRBD1. V dropped 10 bases and J dropped 6; count of bases not matched to a gene: 7. CDR3 size: 13 residues. CDR1 and CDR2 (germline): MNHNY, SVGAGI (reference sequence).

The CDR3 nucleotides are TGTGCCAGCAGCCCAGGCCGGGACACTTCTTACGAGCAGTACTTC. It codes for CASSPGRDTSYEQYF. The chain is built from TRBV7-8 and TRBJ2-7, with D perhaps matching TRBD1 (6 bases). The CDR3 covers 15 residues. Germline CDR1 reads SGHVS; CDR2 reads FQNEAQ. Between the trimmed V and J ends, which lost 5 bases and 4 bases, there was a span of 18 bases.

The CDR3 loop is CASSPREGSNTEAFF. CDR3 DNA: TGTGCCAGCAGCCCCCGAGAGGGCAGTAACACTGAAGCTTTCTTT. V is TRBV7-9 and J is TRBJ1-1; no clear D. V was shortened by 5 bases and J by 2 bases, with 15 bases between the two germline ends. This CDR3 spans 15 amino acids. CDR1 is SEHNR and CDR2 is FQNEAQ in the germline V gene (reference sequence).

The rearrangement links TRBV2 to TRBJ2-3, with 12 bases that match TRBD2. Looked up from germline, CDR1 is SNHLY and CDR2 is FYNNEI. The CDR3 consists of 15 residues. The V segment lost 4 bases and the J segment 3 bases; nucleotides outside the gene matches: 2. The CDR3 reads CASSAGTSGTDTQYF. CDR3 nucleotides: TGTGCCAGCAGTGCCGGGACTAGCGGGACAGATACGCAGTATTTT.

The chain employs TRBV19 and TRBJ2-2; the D gene is possibly TRBD1 (5 bases). The CDR3 is made up of 14 amino acids. The V and J ends lost 5 bases and 3 bases respectively, with 10 bases between them. In germline, CDR1 is LNHDA, CDR2 SQIVND (reference sequence). For the CDR3, the DNA is TGTGCCAGTAGTTGGGCCAGGGACACCGGGGAGCTGTTTTTT. Protein: CASSWARDTGELFF.

The count of this clone is one. The J gene is TRBJ2-5, the V gene TRBV7-6; D unclear. Germline V gives CDR1 SGHVS, CDR2 FNYEAQ. The CDR3 is 11 residues long. Trimming shortened V by 3 bases and J by 4 bases, and 3 bases separated the two germline ends. The CDR3 sequence: CASSFLETQYF. The CDR3 nucleotides are TGTGCCAGCAGCTTCCTAGAGACCCAGTACTTC.